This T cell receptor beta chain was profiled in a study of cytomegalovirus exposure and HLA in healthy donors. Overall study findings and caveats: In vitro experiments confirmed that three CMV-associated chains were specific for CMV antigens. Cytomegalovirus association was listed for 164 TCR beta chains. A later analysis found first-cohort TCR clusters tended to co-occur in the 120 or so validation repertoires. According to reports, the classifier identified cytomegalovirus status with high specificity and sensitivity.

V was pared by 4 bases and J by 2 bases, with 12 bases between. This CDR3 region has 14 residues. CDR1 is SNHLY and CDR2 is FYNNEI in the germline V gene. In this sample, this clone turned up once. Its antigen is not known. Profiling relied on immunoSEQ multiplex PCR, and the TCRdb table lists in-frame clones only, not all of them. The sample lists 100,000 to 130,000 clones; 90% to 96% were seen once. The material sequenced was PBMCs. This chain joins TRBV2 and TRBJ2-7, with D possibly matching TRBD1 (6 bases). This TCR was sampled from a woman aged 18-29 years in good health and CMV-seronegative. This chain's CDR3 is CASSGTALTYEQYF. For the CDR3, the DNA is TGTGCCAGCAGTGGGACAGCTCTTACCTACGAGCAGTACTTC.